Below are 31 T cell receptor beta chains sequenced from a single sample in a study of response to subunit inactivated influenza vaccine. A single record per CDR3 protein comes from TCRdb applying MiXCR to the RT-PCR reads. The profile shows 450,000 to 500,000 distinct CDR3 sequences, roughly 11% of them singletons. The sample here was PBMCs from blood, taken 40 to 50 days after vaccination. The receptor source for this set is a man aged 45-65 years who received an inactivated influenza vaccine.

The chain is built from TRBV4-3 and TRBJ2-5; D ambiguous. The germline V and J ends were trimmed by 0 bases and 5 bases, with 7 bases remaining between them. This CDR3 comprises 13 residues. The V gene's germline CDR1 is LGHNA and CDR2 YSLEER. The CDR3 spells CASSQDHSETQYF. CDR3 nucleotide sequence: TGCGCCAGCAGCCAAGATCACAGTGAGACCCAGTACTTC.

V and J are TRBV6-5 and TRBJ1-5; TRBD1 is a possible D gene (5 bases). Trimming cost V 2 bases and J 6 bases, with 14 bases left between them. This CDR3 is built from 15 residues. Germline V gene sequence: CDR1 MNHEY, CDR2 SVGAGI. Here the CDR3 DNA reads TGTGCCAGCAGTTACGGCCAGGGTGGTGGTCAGCCCCAGCATTTT. Amino acid sequence: CASSYGQGGGQPQHF.

This clonotype was seen a handful of times. The chain couples TRBV28 to TRBJ2-7; 11 bases match TRBD1. V lost 6 bases to trimming and J lost 5 bases; unmatched junction nucleotides: 12. There are 16 residues in the CDR3. Germline lookup yields CDR1 MDHEN and CDR2 SYDVKM. CDR3 nucleotide sequence: TGTGCCAGCAGCACTCCACTCACGGGACAGGGGGACGAGCAGTACTTC. Its translation: CASSTPLTGQGDEQYF.

This sequence joins TRBV24-1 and TRBJ1-4, with D tentatively TRBD1 (5 bases). The length of the CDR3 is 14 residues. Germline values: CDR1 KGHDR, CDR2 SFDVKD. Between the trimmed V and J ends, which lost 3 bases and 3 bases, there was a span of 7 bases. The CDR3 reads CATSDGAANEKLFF. For the CDR3, the DNA is TGTGCCACCAGTGATGGGGCAGCTAATGAAAAACTGTTTTTT.

In its sample, this clonotype was seen a few times. The chain employs TRBV6-1 and TRBJ2-4; TRBD1 matches 11 bases. The CDR3 has 15 residues. Per germline, CDR1 MNHNS and CDR2 SASEGT. J gave up 5 bases and V 6 bases, and 6 bases lay outside the gene matches. The CDR3 protein is CASRSEDRGQNIQYF. CDR3 DNA: TGTGCCAGCAGATCAGAGGACAGGGGGCAAAACATTCAGTACTTC.

This clonotype was seen more than once but under ten times. V is TRBV27 and J is TRBJ2-1; D may correspond to TRBD1 or TRBD2 (5 bases each). CDR1 and CDR2 from the germline V gene are MNHEY and SMNVEV (reference sequence). V lost 3 bases to trimming and J lost 10 bases, with 16 bases between them. This CDR3 region has 14 residues. CDR3 coding DNA: TGTGCCAGCAGTTTGGGCCGGGGCGGCACAGAGCAGTTCTTC. It is translated as CASSLGRGGTEQFF.

Ten or more counts support this clonotype. The chain links TRBV4-3 to TRBJ2-3; D is unresolved. CDR1 is LGHNA and CDR2 is YSLEER in the germline V gene. This CDR3 contains 14 residues. V gave up 1 base and J gave up 3 bases, with 8 bases separating them. The CDR3 region is CASSQAASTDTQYF. The CDR3 DNA is TGCGCCAGCAGCCAAGCCGCCAGTACAGATACGCAGTATTTT.

This sequence joins TRBV7-2 and TRBJ2-5, with 14 bases aligning to TRBD2. This CDR3 is 17 amino acids long. The germline V gene encodes CDR1 SGHTA and CDR2 FQGNSA. V trimming: 7 bases; J trimming: 4 bases; junction bases outside the gene matches: 11. The CDR3 here is CASTQNTGTSGRETQYF. The DNA of the CDR3 is TGTGCCAGCACCCAAAATACCGGGACTAGCGGGAGAGAGACCCAGTACTTC.

The rearrangement joins TRBV5-8 to TRBJ2-3; possibly TRBD1 for D (5 bases). V lost 0 bases and J lost 2, with 13 bases in between. The CDR3 totals 16 residues. Germline V lookup: CDR1 SGHTS, CDR2 YDEGEE. DNA for the CDR3: TGTGCCAGCAGCTTGGAACAGGTCTCCTACACAGATACGCAGTATTTT. It yields the protein CASSLEQVSYTDTQYF.

This clonotype was seen many times. This chain uses TRBV7-9 with TRBJ2-1, with D perhaps being TRBD1 or TRBD2 (5 bases each). The ends were cut back, 5 bases at V and 9 bases at J, with 20 bases in the middle. CDR1 and CDR2 (germline): SEHNR, FQNEAQ (reference sequence). The CDR3 sequence is 15 residues long. The CDR3: CASSQNGPERGEQFF. The CDR3 bases are TGTGCCAGCAGCCAAAACGGTCCAGAGAGGGGTGAGCAGTTCTTC.

The V and J genes are TRBV6-5 and TRBJ2-2; TRBD2 aligns across 8 bases. This CDR3 is 16 amino acids long. Germline V lookup: CDR1 MNHEY, CDR2 SVGAGI. The trim removed 3 bases at V and 8 bases at J, leaving 11 bases unmatched. CDR3 DNA sequence: TGTGCCAGCAGTTATTCGGGGACTAGGGGAAGAGGGGAGCTGTTTTTT. Encoded protein: CASSYSGTRGRGELFF.

The rearrangement links TRBV7-8 to TRBJ2-2; 10 nucleotides align to TRBD1. The trim removed 5 bases at V and 5 bases at J, leaving 8 bases unmatched. In germline, CDR1 is SGHVS, CDR2 FQNEAQ. This CDR3 region has 16 residues. CDR3 in amino acids: CASSRKGDRGTGELFF. The CDR3 DNA reads as TGTGCCAGCAGCCGTAAGGGGGACAGGGGTACCGGGGAGCTGTTTTTT.

The rearrangement links TRBV12-3 or TRBV12-4 to TRBJ1-5; D is unresolved. V lost 5 bases to trimming and J lost 1 base, with 15 bases between them. CDR3 length: 16 residues. As DNA, the CDR3 is TGTGCCAGCAGTCTCATGGGGTATTTGAGCAATCAGCCCCAGCATTTT. It is translated as CASSLMGYLSNQPQHF.

The V and J genes are TRBV29-1 and TRBJ2-5; no firm D call. From germline, CDR1 is SQVTM and CDR2 ANQGSEA. The CDR3 consists of 12 residues. Trimming stripped 7 bases from V and 5 bases from J, with 14 bases between. DNA of the CDR3: TGCAGCGGTCGGTGGGCGCGGGAGACCCAGTACTTC. Encoded protein: CSGRWARETQYF.

The rearrangement uses TRBV20-1 and TRBJ1-6; 8 bases are shared with TRBD1. The V gene's germline CDR1 is DFQATT and CDR2 SNEGSKA (reference sequence). With 2 bases clipped from V and 6 bases from J, the junction kept 3 bases outside the gene matches. This CDR3 has 14 amino acids. CDR3 bases: TGCAGTGCTAGAAGTGACAGGGGTAATTCACCCCTCCACTTT. This sequence encodes CSARSDRGNSPLHF.

The genes are TRBV5-1 and TRBJ2-2; D unclear. Germline V CDR1 and CDR2: SGHRS, YFSETQ. The CDR3 loop spans 15 amino acids. The V end lost 2 bases, the J end lost 5 bases, and 13 bases lay between the germline ends. The DNA for the CDR3 is TGCGCCAGCAGCTTAGGGTCGCACGGAACCGGGGAGCTGTTTTTT. Amino acids: CASSLGSHGTGELFF.

This clonotype was detected a few times. V and J are TRBV12-3 or TRBV12-4 and TRBJ2-5; 7 bases align to TRBD2. The CDR3 is made up of 14 amino acids. V lost 6 bases and J lost 1; bases outside the gene matches: 5. The CDR3 DNA is TGTGCCAGCAGCTCCGGGACTATCCAAGAGACCCAGTACTTC. Translating it yields CASSSGTIQETQYF.

A few counts support this clonotype. The rearrangement links TRBV28 to TRBJ2-7, with TRBD1 matching 7 bases. Germline CDR1 is MDHEN and CDR2 is SYDVKM. Trimming removed 8 bases from V and 5 bases from J; junction bases left unmatched: 12. The CDR3 sequence is 14 residues long. The CDR3 is CASRLGQVGHEQYF. The DNA for the CDR3 is TGTGCCAGCCGCCTAGGACAGGTAGGCCACGAGCAGTACTTC.

The rearrangement links TRBV7-8 to TRBJ1-6; D might be TRBD1 (6 bases). Germline lookup yields CDR1 SGHVS and CDR2 FQNEAQ. The CDR3 length is 15 residues. Trimming took 8 bases from V and 6 from J, leaving 17 bases between them. The CDR3 nucleotides are TGTGCCAGCGCCCCGCAGGGAGGGGGTAATTCACCCCTCCACTTT. The encoded protein is CASAPQGGGNSPLHF.

This sequence joins TRBV4-1 and TRBJ1-6; D might be TRBD1 (6 bases). CDR1 is MGHRA and CDR2 is YSYEKL in the germline V gene. The CDR3 is 17 residues long. Trimming took 0 bases from V and 6 from J, leaving 15 bases between them. The CDR3 spells CASSQEIPGQPNSPLHF. The CDR3 DNA reads as TGCGCCAGCAGCCAAGAAATACCGGGACAACCTAATTCACCCCTCCACTTT.

The chain couples TRBV12-3 or TRBV12-4 to TRBJ2-1, with TRBD2 matching over 7 bases. The CDR3 sequence is 17 residues long. Trimming took 6 bases from V and 3 from J; bases not matched to a gene: 14. CDR3 sequence (DNA): TGTGCCAGCAGATCAGGGTGGGAGGGATCGAGCTACAATGAGCAGTTCTTC. The encoded protein is CASRSGWEGSSYNEQFF.

This clonotype appeared a few times. This chain connects TRBV6-2 or TRBV6-3 to TRBJ2-7; 7 bases agree with TRBD2. This CDR3 has 17 residues. After removal of 4 bases from V and 4 bases from J, the junction contained 16 bases not matched to a gene. CDR1 and CDR2 from the germline V gene are MNHEY and SVGEGT. CDR3 amino acids: CASSSGNLRDYKYEQYF. CDR3 sequence (DNA): TGTGCCAGCAGTTCGGGTAACCTCCGGGACTATAAATACGAGCAGTACTTC.

This clonotype was seen many times. V gene TRBV28 combines with J gene TRBJ1-1; possibly TRBD1 for D (6 bases). The CDR3 has 19 residues. CDR1 and CDR2 from the germline V gene are MDHEN and SYDVKM. Trimming took off 3 bases at V and 7 bases at J, with 30 bases between the two ends. This CDR3 is CASSFYPSTKSTGRSEAFF. The CDR3 nucleotides are TGTGCCAGCAGTTTTTATCCCTCTACAAAATCTACAGGGAGAAGTGAAGCTTTCTTT.

This clonotype came up a few times. The V gene is TRBV11-1, the J gene TRBJ2-1; tentative D call: TRBD2 (5 bases). The CDR3 contains 18 residues. Germline assignment: CDR1 SGHAT and CDR2 FQDESV (reference sequence). V was trimmed by 3 bases and J by 0 bases, leaving 18 bases between them. CDR3 nucleotide sequence: TGTGCCAGCAGCTTTTTTTACAGTGCGGGCAGCTCCTACAATGAGCAGTTCTTC. Its translation is CASSFFYSAGSSYNEQFF.

This clonotype was counted many times. CDR3 sequence (DNA): TGTGCCAGCAGCTTAGGGCGCCAGTTCACAGATACGCAGTATTTT. Translating gives CASSLGRQFTDTQYF. This chain joins TRBV7-9 and TRBJ2-3; D not resolved. The V end was cut by 1 base, the J end by 2 bases, with 10 bases between. The CDR3 has 15 amino acids. Germline CDR1 and CDR2: SEHNR and FQNEAQ (reference sequence).

The sample holds one count of this clonotype. The chain recombines TRBV7-2 with TRBJ2-7, with 7 bases fitting TRBD2. Germline V CDR1 and CDR2: SGHTA, FQGNSA. J lost 0 bases, V lost 1 base, and 3 bases had no gene match. The CDR3 sequence is 15 residues long. CDR3 coding DNA: TGTGCCAGCAGCTTAGAGAGCGGGATCTCCTACGAGCAGTACTTC. Encoded protein: CASSLESGISYEQYF.

V gene TRBV7-9 combines with J gene TRBJ2-6; D unresolved. CDR3 size: 14 residues. The V and J ends lost 8 bases and 0 bases respectively, with 8 bases between them. Germline V gene sequence: CDR1 SEHNR, CDR2 FQNEAQ (reference sequence). The CDR3 bases are TGTGCCAGCGAAGAAAACTCTGGGGCCAACGTCCTGACTTTC. Its protein product is CASEENSGANVLTF.

This clonotype was picked up a small number of times. The chain combines TRBV12-3 or TRBV12-4 with TRBJ2-5; maybe TRBD1 (6 bases). Trimming took 5 bases from V and 4 from J, leaving 14 bases between them. The CDR3 is made up of 14 amino acids. The CDR3 reads CASSVDSLRETQYF. The DNA for the CDR3 is TGTGCCAGCAGTGTGGACAGCCTCAGAGAGACCCAGTACTTC.

V and J are TRBV15 and TRBJ2-7; 9 bases are a match to TRBD1. The CDR3 runs to 14 residues. J lost 4 bases, V lost 3 bases, and 4 bases had no gene match. Germline V gene data show CDR1 as LNHNV and CDR2 as YYDKDF (reference sequence). In nucleotides, the CDR3 is TGTGCCACCAGCAGTTTGGACAGGGGTTACGAGCAGTACTTC. It translates to CATSSLDRGYEQYF.

The chain combines TRBV2 with TRBJ2-5; D gene ambiguous. CDR3 size: 15 residues. The V gene's germline CDR1 is SNHLY and CDR2 FYNNEI. V dropped 2 bases and J dropped 4 bases, with 14 bases sitting between them. The CDR3 loop reads CASSEFRLGGETQYF. CDR3 coding DNA: TGTGCCAGCAGTGAATTCCGGCTAGGCGGAGAGACCCAGTACTTC.

This clonotype turned up a few times. CDR3 coding DNA: TGTGCCAGCAGCGTAGGCGACAGGGTGAGCTCTGGGGCCAACGTCCTGACTTTC. It translates to CASSVGDRVSSGANVLTF. The J gene is TRBJ2-6, the V gene TRBV9, with 7 bases that match TRBD1. The V gene end was trimmed by 0 bases and the J gene end by 0 bases; junction bases not matched to a gene: 6. There are 18 residues in the CDR3. Germline V gene data show CDR1 as SGDLS and CDR2 as YYNGEE.